The rows below give T cell receptor beta chains drawn from one sample of a study of T cells in Graves' hyperthyroidism and ophthalmopathy. TCRdb analysed the multiplex PCR reads with MiXCR anew, one entry per CDR3 protein. The table lists around 700,000 distinct CDR3 sequences, just over 35% of them singletons. Sequencing used blood. The receptors here all came from a woman aged 40 to 50 with Graves' hyperthyroidism. CDR3s include the opening cysteine and the closing phenylalanine or tryptophan. The order of the fields is CDR3 DNA, CDR3 protein, clone size, D gene, J gene, V gene, CDR3 length. A D gene is named only where the DNA matches it firmly. A clone size is listed for some rows: how often the clone was seen (once, few, many), or a class if it is expanded.

cdr3_nt: TGCGCCAGCAGCCAAGGATGGGGATCGCCAGGGGGCTTCGAGCAGTACTTC
cdr3_aa: CASSQGWGSPGGFEQYF
clone_size: NA
d_call: TRBD1
j_call: TRBJ2-7
v_call: TRBV5-1
cdr3_length: 17

cdr3_nt: TGTGCCAGCAGTTACTCGAGGGAAGGGACCCACACCATATATTTT
cdr3_aa: CASSYSREGTHTIYF
clone_size: NA
d_call: NA
j_call: TRBJ1-3
v_call: TRBV6-5
cdr3_length: 15

cdr3_nt: TGTGCCAGCAGCTTGCGGGGTGCGGGACAGGCAGGCGGAGAGACCCAGTACTTC
cdr3_aa: CASSLRGAGQAGGETQYF
clone_size: few
d_call: TRBD1
j_call: TRBJ2-5
v_call: TRBV11-2
cdr3_length: 18

cdr3_nt: TGTGCCAGCAGTCCCGCCGCCGGGGAGCTGTTTTTT
cdr3_aa: CASSPAAGELFF
clone_size: NA
d_call: NA
j_call: TRBJ2-2
v_call: TRBV7-2
cdr3_length: 12

cdr3_nt: TGTGCCAGCAGCCACGCCGGGGGGAACACTGAAGCTTTCTTT
cdr3_aa: CASSHAGGNTEAFF
clone_size: many
d_call: NA
j_call: TRBJ1-1
v_call: TRBV14
cdr3_length: 14

cdr3_nt: TGCAGCGTTGAAGATGGCACCTACGAGCAGTACTTC
cdr3_aa: CSVEDGTYEQYF
clone_size: once
d_call: NA
j_call: TRBJ2-7
v_call: TRBV29-1
cdr3_length: 12

cdr3_nt: TGTGCCAGCAGCCAAGGGAGGTCGACTAGCGGTGGAGAGACCCAGTACTTC
cdr3_aa: CASSQGRSTSGGETQYF
clone_size: NA
d_call: TRBD2
j_call: TRBJ2-5
v_call: TRBV14
cdr3_length: 17

cdr3_nt: TGTGCCAGCAGCCTGAACAGAAACTACGAGCAGTACTTC
cdr3_aa: CASSLNRNYEQYF
clone_size: many
d_call: NA
j_call: TRBJ2-7
v_call: TRBV11-2
cdr3_length: 13

cdr3_nt: TGTGCCAGCAGCTACCTGGGCCCTTCCTACGAGCAGTACTTC
cdr3_aa: CASSYLGPSYEQYF
clone_size: NA
d_call: NA
j_call: TRBJ2-7
v_call: TRBV11-2
cdr3_length: 14

cdr3_nt: TGTGCCAGCGTGCGGACAGGGGGCTGGGAGACCCAGTACTTC
cdr3_aa: CASVRTGGWETQYF
clone_size: many
d_call: TRBD1
j_call: TRBJ2-5
v_call: TRBV2
cdr3_length: 14

cdr3_nt: TGTGCCAGCAGTGAAGCGCAAACCTTCTTCTTT
cdr3_aa: CASSEAQTFFF
clone_size: many
d_call: NA
j_call: TRBJ1-1
v_call: TRBV2
cdr3_length: 11

cdr3_nt: TGTGCCATCAGTGGGGGTGTTGCCCACGAGCAGTACTTC
cdr3_aa: CAISGGVAHEQYF
clone_size: few
d_call: NA
j_call: TRBJ2-7
v_call: TRBV10-3
cdr3_length: 13

cdr3_nt: TGTGCCAGCAGCGAGTTCAGAGGGGAGCTGTTTTTT
cdr3_aa: CASSEFRGELFF
clone_size: NA
d_call: NA
j_call: TRBJ2-2
v_call: TRBV9
cdr3_length: 12

cdr3_nt: TGTGCCAGCAGGGCCAGCCGGACAGGGAGTCACCGGCCCCAGCATTTT
cdr3_aa: CASRASRTGSHRPQHF
clone_size: NA
d_call: TRBD1
j_call: TRBJ1-5
v_call: TRBV2
cdr3_length: 16

cdr3_nt: TGTGCCACCAGCAGGCTTAATACAGGGACTGAAGCTTTCTTT
cdr3_aa: CATSRLNTGTEAFF
clone_size: NA
d_call: NA
j_call: TRBJ1-1
v_call: TRBV15
cdr3_length: 14

cdr3_nt: TGTGCCAGCAGAGATGGGGGACAGGGGATGGGGCAGTACTTC
cdr3_aa: CASRDGGQGMGQYF
clone_size: NA
d_call: TRBD1
j_call: TRBJ2-7
v_call: TRBV25-1
cdr3_length: 14

cdr3_nt: TGTGCCAGCAGTCTAATCCCGGGACAGGGAGCCGAGCAGTACTTC
cdr3_aa: CASSLIPGQGAEQYF
clone_size: NA
d_call: TRBD1
j_call: TRBJ2-7
v_call: TRBV7-9
cdr3_length: 15

cdr3_nt: TGTGCCAGCAGTTACTCTTCAGCGGGAGTGGCCTACGAGCAGTACTTC
cdr3_aa: CASSYSSAGVAYEQYF
clone_size: few
d_call: TRBD2
j_call: TRBJ2-7
v_call: TRBV6-5
cdr3_length: 16

cdr3_nt: TGTGCCAGCAGGGTAGGAGGTCTCACCGGGGAGCTGTTTTTT
cdr3_aa: CASRVGGLTGELFF
clone_size: NA
d_call: NA
j_call: TRBJ2-2
v_call: TRBV2
cdr3_length: 14